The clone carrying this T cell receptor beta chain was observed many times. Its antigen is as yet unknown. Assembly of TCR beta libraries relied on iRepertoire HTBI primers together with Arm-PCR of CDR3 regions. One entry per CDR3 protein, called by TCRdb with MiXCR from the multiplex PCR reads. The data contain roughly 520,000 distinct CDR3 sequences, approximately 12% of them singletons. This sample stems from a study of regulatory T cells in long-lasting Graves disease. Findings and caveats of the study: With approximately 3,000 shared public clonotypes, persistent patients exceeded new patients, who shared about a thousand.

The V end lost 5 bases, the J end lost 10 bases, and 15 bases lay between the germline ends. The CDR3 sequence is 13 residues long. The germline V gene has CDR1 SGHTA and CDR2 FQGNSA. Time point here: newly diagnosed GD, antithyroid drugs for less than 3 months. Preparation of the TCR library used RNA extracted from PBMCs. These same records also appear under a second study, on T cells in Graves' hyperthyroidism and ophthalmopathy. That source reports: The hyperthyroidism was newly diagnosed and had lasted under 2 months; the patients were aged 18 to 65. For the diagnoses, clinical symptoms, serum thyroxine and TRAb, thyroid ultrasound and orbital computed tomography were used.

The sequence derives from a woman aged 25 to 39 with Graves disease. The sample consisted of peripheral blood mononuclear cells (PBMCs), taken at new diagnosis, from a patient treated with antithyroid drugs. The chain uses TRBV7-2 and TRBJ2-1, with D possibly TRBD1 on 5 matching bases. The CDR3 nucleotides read TGTGCCAGCAGCGAACAGGCCTCGTGGGAGCAGTTCTTC. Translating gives CASSEQASWEQFF.